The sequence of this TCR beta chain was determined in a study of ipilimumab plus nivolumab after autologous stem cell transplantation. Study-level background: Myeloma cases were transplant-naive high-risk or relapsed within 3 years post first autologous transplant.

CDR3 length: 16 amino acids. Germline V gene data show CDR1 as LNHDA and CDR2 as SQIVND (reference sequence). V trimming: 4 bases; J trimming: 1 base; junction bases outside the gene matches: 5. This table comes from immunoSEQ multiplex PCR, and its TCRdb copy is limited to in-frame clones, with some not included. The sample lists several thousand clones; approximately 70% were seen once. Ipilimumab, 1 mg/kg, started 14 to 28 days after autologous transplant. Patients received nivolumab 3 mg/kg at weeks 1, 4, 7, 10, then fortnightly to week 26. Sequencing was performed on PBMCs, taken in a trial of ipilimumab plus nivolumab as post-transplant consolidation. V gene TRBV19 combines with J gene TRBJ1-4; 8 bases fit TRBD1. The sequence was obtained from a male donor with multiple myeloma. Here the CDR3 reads CASSTPGQGTNEKLFF. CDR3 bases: TGTGCCAGTAGTACCCCCGGACAGGGAACTAATGAAAAACTGTTTTTT.